The next 5 T cell receptor beta chains were all read from a single sample in a study of cytomegalovirus exposure and HLA in healthy donors. Primers included in the PCR were 60 Vbeta and 13 Jbeta primers. TCRdb's table, derived via immunoSEQ multiplex PCR, lists solely in-frame clones and lacks some. This table has some 210,000 clones, over 60% appearing once. Sequencing input: PBMCs. The receptor set was obtained from a woman aged 30 to 39 in good health and CMV-seropositive.

The table lists this clone with a few counts. The chain couples TRBV6-5 to TRBJ1-1, with D perhaps TRBD1 (6 bases). Germline values: CDR1 MNHEY, CDR2 SVGAGI. Trimming took 6 bases from V and 1 from J, leaving 15 bases between them. CDR3 length: 15 amino acids. DNA of the CDR3: TGTGCCAGCAGCGCTTCGCAGGGGAGGAACACTGAAGCTTTCTTT. It translates to CASSASQGRNTEAFF.

The V gene is TRBV7-2, the J gene TRBJ2-2, with 8 positions matching TRBD1. In germline, CDR1 is SGHTA, CDR2 FQGNSA. This CDR3 spans 15 amino acids. The J segment lost 1 base and the V segment lost 5 bases, leaving 3 bases of the junction unmatched. The CDR3: CASSRTGMNTGELFF. CDR3 DNA: TGTGCCAGCAGCCGGACAGGGATGAACACCGGGGAGCTGTTTTTT.

J is TRBJ1-1 and V is TRBV7-8; TRBD1 agrees at 7 bases. This CDR3 spans 15 amino acids. The germline gives CDR1 SGHVS, CDR2 FQNEAQ. The V segment lost 5 bases and the J segment 0 bases; nucleotides outside the gene matches: 6. The CDR3 DNA reads TGTGCCAGCAGCCTCCTGACAGGGATGAACACTGAAGCTTTCTTT. It yields the protein CASSLLTGMNTEAFF.

The V call is TRBV4-1, the J call TRBJ1-2; D ambiguous. The CDR3 totals 15 residues. V was shortened by 0 bases and J by 5 bases, with 13 bases between the two germline ends. Germline V gives CDR1 MGHRA, CDR2 YSYEKL. The CDR3 region has the DNA TGCGCCAGCAGCCAAGATTCGGCAGAGAGGTATGGCTACACCTTC. Protein: CASSQDSAERYGYTF.

This chain uses TRBV27 with TRBJ2-7, with TRBD1 matching 8 bases. Losses at the gene ends were 5 bases for V and 3 bases for J; bases not matched to a gene: 15. This CDR3 is built from 17 residues. Germline CDR1 reads MNHEY; CDR2 reads SMNVEV (reference sequence). The CDR3, as DNA: TGTGCCAGCAGTCCGCGAAGGCAGACAGGGGATTACTACGAGCAGTACTTC. Protein: CASSPRRQTGDYYEQYF.